This T cell receptor beta chain was found in a study of T cell changes during pregnancy in multiple sclerosis. Germline V gives CDR1 SNHLY, CDR2 FYNNEI. This CDR3 contains 10 residues. V was clipped by 7 bases and J by 6 bases, with 7 bases between them. Sequencing was performed with immunoSEQ multiplex PCR; in TCRdb, only in-frame clones are kept and a portion is missing. The sample includes about 87,000 clones, over 85% of them seen just once. Source: peripheral blood, taken in the third trimester of pregnancy. This sequence joins TRBV2 and TRBJ2-7; D gene unclear. The clonotype was recovered from a female donor in good health, enrolled as a control in a pregnancy study. The CDR3 region has the DNA TGTGCCAGCAAGTCAGGCGAGCAGTACTTC. It encodes CASKSGEQYF.